This is a list of T cell receptor beta chains from one sample in a study of blood T cell repertoires in COVID-19. Sequencing used immunoSEQ multiplex PCR; TCRdb keeps in-frame clones, though not all of them. The sample consists of 200,000 to 300,000 clones, approximately 91% of them appearing once. Sequencing was done on a sample of peripheral blood. All receptors come from a man in his thirties or forties with COVID-19, enrolled during active disease. The CDR3 runs from the conserved cysteine through the conserved F or W.

v_call	cdr3_aa
TRBV6-2/TRBV6-3	CASSPPVNTEAFF
TRBV5-5	CASSRTPQDEQYF
TRBV2	CASSATYEQYF
TRBV6-1	CASSEYGENTEAFF
TRBV6-5	CASSYSETGYGYTF
TRBV29-1	CSVVGDRVNTEAFF
TRBV27	CASSPISGGAGETQYF
TRBV28	CASSFLKTGRVGELFF
TRBV2	CASTQEGEYEAFF
TRBV7-9	CASSPRVLETQYF
TRBV5-4	CASSPGQGATGELFF